This entry lists 16 T cell receptor beta chains sequenced from one sample in a study of blood T cell repertoires in COVID-19 (dated by TCRdb to about 2020). To prepare the library, the immunoSEQ multiplex PCR assay was applied. TCRdb re-hosts the immuneACCESS table, in-frame sequences only. Its copies lack some clones; in the studies checked, an unresolved V gene accounts for under half of them, and the cause for the rest is not known. The sample data list about 81,000 clones, and around 92% of these were observed just once. Over 1.5% of the sample rests with the top ten. Sequenced input: peripheral blood. All receptors come from a woman between 50 and 59 years old in a cohort sampled during active COVID-19.

V and J are TRBV6-5 and TRBJ1-2; tentatively, D is TRBD1 (6 bases). The germline CDR1 and CDR2 sequences are MNHEY and SVGAGI. The V gene lost 0 bases and the J gene lost 4 bases, with 12 bases spanning the gap. The length of the CDR3 is 15 residues. The CDR3 protein is CASSYSTSGAYGYTF. The CDR3 region has the DNA TGTGCCAGCAGTTACTCTACCTCAGGGGCCTATGGCTACACCTTC.

This clone was recorded only once. The chain uses TRBV6-5 and TRBJ1-4; 7 bases align to TRBD1. CDR1 is MNHEY, CDR2 SVGAGI, per germline. Losses at the gene ends were 6 bases for V and 6 bases for J; bases not matched to a gene: 10. The CDR3 runs 15 residues. Here the CDR3 DNA reads TGTGCCAGCAGACCCACAGGGGTTATTGATGAAAAACTGTTTTTT. Protein product: CASRPTGVIDEKLFF.

This clone has a single count. The gene calls are TRBV18 and TRBJ2-1; 13 nucleotides align to TRBD2. The CDR3 has 17 residues. Germline CDR1 and CDR2: KGHSH and LQKENI. The ends lost 4 bases at V and 9 bases at J; junction bases unmatched: 12. The CDR3 DNA follows: TGTGCCAGCTCACGACTAGCGGGAGGTGCAGGGGGGACTGAGCAGTTCTTC. This sequence encodes CASSRLAGGAGGTEQFF. Full variable domain (remainder filled in from reference TRBV18 and TRBJ2-1): NAGVMQNPRHLVRRRGQEARLRCSPMKGHSHVYWYRQLPEEGLKFMVYLQKENIIDESGMPKERFSAEFPKEGPSILRIQQVVRGDSAAYFCASSRLAGGAGGTEQFFGPGTRLTVL.

J is TRBJ2-2 and V is TRBV12-3 or TRBV12-4, with TRBD2 identical over 8 bases. The CDR3 contains 13 residues. With V trimmed by 7 bases and J by 6 bases, 4 bases remained unmatched. CDR3 residues: CASTRGGSGELFF. In nucleotides, the CDR3 is TGTGCCAGCACCCGGGGGGGGTCCGGGGAGCTGTTTTTT.

This clone was seen more than once but under ten times. The gene calls are TRBV5-4 and TRBJ1-3, with 9 bases that match TRBD1. The CDR3 sequence is 15 residues long. Germline V gives CDR1 SGHNT, CDR2 YYREEE (reference sequence). Trimming cost V 1 base and J 4 bases; bases outside gene matches: 3. The CDR3 region has the DNA TGTGCCAGCAGCTTGTATGGGACAGGGGGAAACACCATATATTTT. This codes for CASSLYGTGGNTIYF.

V is TRBV6-6 and J is TRBJ1-2; maybe TRBD1 (6 bases). The CDR3 extends over 14 amino acids. Germline V gene sequence: CDR1 MNHNY, CDR2 SVGAGI (reference sequence). V was shortened by 4 bases and J by 2 bases, with 11 bases between the two germline ends. CDR3 sequence reads: CASSWTDSNYGYTF. CDR3 coding DNA: TGTGCCAGCAGTTGGACAGATTCGAACTATGGCTACACCTTC.

The chain combines TRBV9 with TRBJ2-1; 9 nucleotides align to TRBD1. The ends lost 0 bases at V and 4 bases at J; junction bases unmatched: 2. Germline V lookup: CDR1 SGDLS, CDR2 YYNGEE. CDR3 size: 15 residues. CDR3 in amino acids: CASSVVGTGYNEQFF. CDR3 bases: TGTGCCAGCAGCGTAGTTGGGACAGGGTACAATGAGCAGTTCTTC.

CDR3 coding DNA: TGCGCCAGCAGCCTCAGAGGGGGGGCTAATGAGCAGTTCTTC. As protein: CASSLRGGANEQFF. This chain links TRBV4-1 with TRBJ2-1, with a tentative D call TRBD2 (7 bases). This CDR3 has 14 amino acids. Germline V gives CDR1 MGHRA, CDR2 YSYEKL. V was clipped by 4 bases and J by 7 bases, with 14 bases between them.

V and J are TRBV2 and TRBJ1-1; 10 nucleotides align to TRBD1. CDR3 length: 16 residues. Germline CDR1 and CDR2: SNHLY and FYNNEI. V lost 5 bases to trimming and J lost 6 bases; unmatched junction nucleotides: 12. This chain's CDR3 is CASSWTGGGVRAEAFF. The CDR3, as DNA: TGTGCCAGCAGTTGGACAGGGGGAGGTGTGCGTGCTGAAGCTTTCTTT.

The rearrangement links TRBV7-2 to TRBJ2-1; 7 positions agree with TRBD1. The CDR3 has 12 amino acids. Germline CDR1 SGHTA, CDR2 FQGNSA. J gave up 6 bases and V 5 bases, and 1 base lay outside the gene matches. CDR3 DNA: TGTGCCAGCAGCCACAGGGGCAATGAGCAGTTCTTC. The encoded protein is CASSHRGNEQFF. Full variable domain (rest looked up from reference TRBV7-2 and TRBJ2-1): GAGVSQSPSNKVTEKGKDVELRCDPISGHTALYWYRQSLGQGLEFLIYFQGNSAPDKSGLPSDRFSAERTGGSVSTLTIQRTQQEDSAVYLCASSHRGNEQFFGPGTRLTVL.

The chain joins TRBV9 to TRBJ1-2; TRBD1 might be the D (5 bases). Trimming cost V 8 bases and J 1 base, with 15 bases left between them. CDR1 and CDR2 from the germline V gene are SGDLS and YYNGEE. CDR3 length: 14 amino acids. CDR3 amino acids: CASNPAQGNYGYTF. The CDR3 DNA is TGTGCCAGTAACCCGGCGCAGGGTAACTATGGCTACACCTTC.

The rearrangement links TRBV27 to TRBJ2-5; D is unclear. The CDR3 sequence is 13 residues long. V lost 3 bases and J lost 2, with 7 bases in between. CDR1 is MNHEY, CDR2 SMNVEV, per germline (reference sequence). The DNA for the CDR3 is TGTGCCAGCAGTTTTTTGGCTCAAGAGACCCAGTACTTC. As protein: CASSFLAQETQYF.

This clone is medium-sized by share. This sequence joins TRBV7-9 and TRBJ1-1, with D perhaps TRBD1 (5 bases). The germline V gene has CDR1 SEHNR and CDR2 FQNEAQ (reference sequence). This CDR3 is 15 amino acids long. The germline V and J ends were trimmed by 11 bases and 1 base, with 20 bases remaining between them. CDR3 bases: TGTGCCGTGCACGTCGGGGACTTTCAGAACACTGAAGCTTTCTTT. It yields the protein CAVHVGDFQNTEAFF.

The gene calls are TRBV6-5 and TRBJ2-1; 13 nucleotides match TRBD2. Looked up from germline, CDR1 is MNHEY and CDR2 is SVGAGI. Unmatched junction bases numbered 4, after V lost 6 bases and J lost 5 bases. The CDR3 spans 15 residues. The CDR3 DNA sequence: TGTGCCAGCAGCGGGACTAGCGGGACCCACAATGAGCAGTTCTTC. This encodes CASSGTSGTHNEQFF.

The rearrangement uses TRBV6-5 and TRBJ1-6; D remains ambiguous. From germline, CDR1 is MNHEY and CDR2 SVGAGI. V was pared by 0 bases and J by 7 bases, with 10 bases between. CDR3 size: 15 residues. The CDR3 reads CASSYSTPSNSPLHF. The CDR3 bases are TGTGCCAGCAGTTACTCGACACCCTCCAATTCACCCCTCCACTTT.

The gene calls are TRBV6-1 and TRBJ2-7; a weak D match, TRBD2 (5 bases). This CDR3 has 18 amino acids. Deletions cut 1 base from V and 3 bases from J, with 22 bases between. Germline V gene sequence: CDR1 MNHNS, CDR2 SASEGT. DNA for the CDR3: TGTGCCAGCAGTGAAGAGGGTTCCAGCCCCATCGGAGGCTACGAGCAGTACTTC. This gives the protein CASSEEGSSPIGGYEQYF.